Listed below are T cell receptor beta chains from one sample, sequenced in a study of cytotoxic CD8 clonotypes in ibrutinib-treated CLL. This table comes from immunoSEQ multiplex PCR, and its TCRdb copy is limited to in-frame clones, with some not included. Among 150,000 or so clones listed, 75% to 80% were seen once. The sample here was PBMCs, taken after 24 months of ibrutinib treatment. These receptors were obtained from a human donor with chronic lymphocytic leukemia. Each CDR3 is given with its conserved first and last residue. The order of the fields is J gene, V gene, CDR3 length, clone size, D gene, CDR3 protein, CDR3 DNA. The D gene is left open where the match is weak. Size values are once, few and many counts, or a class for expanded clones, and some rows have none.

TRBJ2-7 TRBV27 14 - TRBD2 CASSPRLAGGEQYF TGTGCCAGCAGCCCCCGACTAGCGGGAGGCGAGCAGTACTTC
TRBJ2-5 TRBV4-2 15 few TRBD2 CASSQGTSGQETQYF TGTGCCAGCAGCCAAGGGACTAGCGGACAAGAGACCCAGTACTTC
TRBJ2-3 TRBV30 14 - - CAWSRGAPTDTQYF TGTGCCTGGAGTAGGGGGGCCCCCACAGATACGCAGTATTTT
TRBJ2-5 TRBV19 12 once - CASSRGRETQYF TGTGCCAGTAGTCGAGGCCGGGAGACCCAGTACTTC
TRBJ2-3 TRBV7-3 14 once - CASSPQGRADTQYF TGTGCCAGCAGCCCACAGGGCCGGGCAGATACGCAGTATTTT
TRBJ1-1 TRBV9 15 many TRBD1 CASSVGAGGRTEAFF TGTGCCAGCAGCGTAGGGGCAGGGGGCAGGACTGAAGCTTTCTTT
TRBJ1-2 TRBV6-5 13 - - CASSPHPVYGYTF TGTGCCAGCAGTCCCCATCCGGTCTATGGCTACACCTTC
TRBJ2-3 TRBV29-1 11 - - CSVEMGDTQYF TGCAGCGTTGAAATGGGAGATACGCAGTATTTT
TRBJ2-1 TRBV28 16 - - CASSSSTGSSYNEQFF TGTGCCAGCAGTTCCTCGACGGGGAGCTCCTACAATGAGCAGTTCTTC
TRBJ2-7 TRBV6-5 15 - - CASSYSRFSQYEQYF TGTGCCAGCAGTTACTCCCGTTTTTCCCAATACGAGCAGTACTTC
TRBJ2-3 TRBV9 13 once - CASSTMESDTQYF TGTGCCAGCAGCACCATGGAGTCGGATACGCAGTATTTT
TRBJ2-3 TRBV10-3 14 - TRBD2 CAISERGDTDTQYF TGTGCCATCAGTGAACGGGGGGACACAGATACGCAGTATTTT
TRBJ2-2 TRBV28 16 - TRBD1 CASSPQTGGLTGELFF TGTGCCAGCAGTCCCCAGACAGGGGGCCTCACCGGGGAGCTGTTTTTT
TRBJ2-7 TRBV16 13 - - CASSQSTVGEQYF TGTGCCAGCAGCCAATCCACAGTGGGGGAGCAGTACTTC
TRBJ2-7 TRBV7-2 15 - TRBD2 CASTPQGGGGNEQYF TGTGCCAGCACCCCCCAGGGCGGGGGAGGGAACGAGCAGTACTTC
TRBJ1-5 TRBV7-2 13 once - CASSAQPDQPQHF TGTGCCAGCAGCGCCCAACCTGATCAGCCCCAGCATTTT
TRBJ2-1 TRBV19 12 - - CASSVPGAEQFF TGTGCCAGTAGTGTACCAGGGGCTGAGCAGTTCTTC
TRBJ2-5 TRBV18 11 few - CASSPGGDQYF TGTGCCAGCTCACCCGGCGGGGACCAGTACTTC
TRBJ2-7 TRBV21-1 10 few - CARYADEQYF TGTGCCAGGTACGCGGACGAGCAGTACTTC
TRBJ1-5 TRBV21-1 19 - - CASSKGRDRARISNQPQHF TGTGCCAGCAGCAAAGGTAGGGACAGGGCCAGGATTAGCAATCAGCCCCAGCATTTT
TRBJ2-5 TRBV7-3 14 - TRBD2 CASSPTSGGETQYF TGTGCCAGCAGCCCGACTAGCGGGGGGGAGACCCAGTACTTC
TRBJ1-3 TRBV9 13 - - CASSVSSGNTIYF TGTGCCAGCAGCGTGAGCTCTGGAAACACCATATATTTT
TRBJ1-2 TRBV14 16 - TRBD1 CASSRGTVSGGYGYTF TGTGCCAGCAGCCGAGGGACAGTGAGTGGCGGCTATGGCTACACCTTC
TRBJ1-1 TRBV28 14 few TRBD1 CASSHPGTAWGAFF TGTGCCAGCAGCCACCCCGGGACAGCCTGGGGAGCTTTCTTT
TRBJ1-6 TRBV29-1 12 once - CSVLTANSPLHF TGCAGCGTCCTGACAGCCAATTCACCCCTCCACTTT
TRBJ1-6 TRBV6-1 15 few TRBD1 CASITRDRVRSPLHF TGTGCCAGCATCACCCGGGACAGGGTTCGTTCACCCCTCCACTTT
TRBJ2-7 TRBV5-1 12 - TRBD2 CASSGEGYEQYF TGCGCCAGCAGCGGGGAGGGTTACGAGCAGTACTTC
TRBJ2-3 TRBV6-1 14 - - CASSGAGLTDTQYF TGTGCCAGCAGCGGGGCGGGACTCACAGATACGCAGTATTTT
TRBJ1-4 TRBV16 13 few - CASSQSRDEKLFF TGTGCCAGCAGCCAATCCCGGGATGAAAAACTGTTTTTT